This T cell receptor beta chain derives from a study of CXCR3-negative and CXCR3-positive naive CD8 T cells. On this clonotype: Its specificity is unknown.

The germline gives CDR1 SGDLS, CDR2 YYNGEE. The CDR3 runs 15 residues. Study observations and caveats: The TRBV-TRBJ usage of naive CXCR3-negative and CXCR3-positive cells was similar, but that of memory cells differed. The TRB CDR3s that CXCR3-positive naive cells carried were more hydrophobic than those of CXCR3-negative naive cells. Memory CD8+ cells showed much lower diversity, while both naive subsets displayed comparably high diversity.

TRB cDNA was prepared as libraries by UMI-labeled 5' RACE. TCRdb re-analyzed the 5' RACE reads; it lists each CDR3 protein once, without DNA. In all, the sample yields roughly 60,000 distinct CDR3 sequences. The authors gated naive CD8+ T cells as CD45RO-CCR7+CD27+CD95-. This receptor was identified in a human donor in good health. Some clones in this sample may be carry-over from other donors' samples. The rearrangement links TRBV9 to TRBJ2-1; TCRdb picks TRBD2, but there is no DNA to check that call. Sequenced input: naive CXCR3+ CD8+ T cells from blood. Subset reported: CD45RO-CCR7+CD27+CD95- naive CD8+ T cells expressing CXCR3 (TNR3+). The CDR3 sequence is CASTESGGIVDEQFF.